The 24 T cell receptor beta chains given below trace back to one sample, sequenced in a study of blood T cell repertoires in COVID-19. Assay: immunoSEQ multiplex PCR; the TCRdb copy retains only in-frame clones and omits some. The sample includes roughly 140,000 clones, around 84% of them seen just once. Sequences were obtained from peripheral blood. These receptors all come from a man in his 70s with acute or convalescent COVID-19.

The genes are TRBV3-1 (or the pseudogene TRBV3-2) and TRBJ1-5, with unresolved D. CDR3 length equals 13 residues. Per the germline V gene, CDR1 is LGHDT and CDR2 is YNNKEL (reference sequence). Trimming took 0 bases from V and 6 from J, leaving 6 bases between them. Here the CDR3 DNA reads TGTGCCAGCAGCCAAGATTTGAGTCAGCCCCAGCATTTT. It yields the protein CASSQDLSQPQHF.

The chain employs TRBV6-5 and TRBJ1-6; 9 nucleotides agree with TRBD1. V was clipped by 0 bases and J by 7 bases; unmatched bases: 4. The CDR3 has 16 amino acids. CDR1 is MNHEY, CDR2 SVGAGI, per germline. The CDR3 spells CASSYSLGQGNSPLHF. The CDR3 region has the DNA TGTGCCAGCAGTTACTCTTTGGGACAGGGAAATTCACCCCTCCACTTT.

In its sample, this clone was seen a few times. Relative to the germline gene, one junction end is altered; a read error may explain this. This sequence joins TRBV7-7 and TRBJ1-3, with D unresolved. Per the germline V gene, CDR1 is SSHAT and CDR2 is FNYEAQ (reference sequence). This CDR3 spans 15 amino acids. This CDR3 is CASSSDFGAGNTIYF. CDR3 bases: TGTGCTAGCAGCTCAGACTTTGGAGCTGGAAACACCATATATTTT. The complete variable domain, with remaining parts taken from reference TRBV7-7 and TRBJ1-3, reads GAGVSQSPRYKVTKRGQDVTLRCDPISSHATLYWYQQALGQGPEFLTYFNYEAQPDKSGLPSDRFSAERPEGSISTLTIQRTEQRDSAMYRCASSSDFGAGNTIYFGEGSWLTVV.

V usage is TRBV11-3 and J usage is TRBJ1-6; a possible D gene is TRBD1 (5 bases). Germline CDR1 is SGHNT and CDR2 is YENEEA. CDR3 length: 16 amino acids. V dropped 9 bases and J dropped 1 base, with 16 bases sitting between them. CDR3 residues: CARTFGGCSYNSPLHF. The CDR3 bases are TGTGCCAGAACCTTCGGGGGGTGTTCCTATAATTCACCCCTCCACTTT.

This clone is a singleton in its sample. The chain combines TRBV5-1 with TRBJ1-4; tentatively, D is TRBD1 (6 bases). CDR1 and CDR2 from the germline V gene are SGHRS and YFSETQ. The CDR3 covers 14 residues. V was trimmed by 2 bases and J by 8 bases, leaving 13 bases between them. The DNA for the CDR3 is TGCGCCAGCAGCTTAACAGGGTTTGGGGAAAAACTGTTTTTT. Protein: CASSLTGFGEKLFF.

The rearrangement uses TRBV24-1 and TRBJ2-1; no clear D gene. The germline CDR1 and CDR2 sequences are KGHDR and SFDVKD. V lost 2 bases and J 8 bases, leaving 12 bases between the germline ends. The CDR3 loop spans 14 amino acids. In DNA form, the CDR3 reads TGTGCCACCAGTGATTCCGACTGGCGCGATGAGCAGTTCTTC. Translation: CATSDSDWRDEQFF.

Regarding this clone: This sample includes further DNA sequences coding for the same CDR3. The CDR3 sequence is CASSSTGNTEAFF. CDR3 coding DNA: TGTGCCAGCAGCTCAACAGGGAACACTGAAGCTTTCTTT. The chain is built from TRBV11-3 and TRBJ1-1; the D gene is possibly TRBD1 (5 bases). The CDR3 has 13 residues. Germline V gene lookup returns CDR1 SGHNT and CDR2 YENEEA. The V end was cut by 4 bases, the J end by 1 base, with 7 bases between.

The gene calls are TRBV4-1 and TRBJ2-7, with 10 positions matching TRBD1. V shed 0 bases, J shed 0 bases, and the junction held 2 bases outside the gene matches. The CDR3 covers 16 residues. Germline CDR1 is MGHRA and CDR2 is YSYEKL. For the CDR3, the DNA is TGCGCCAGCAGCCAAGAGAGGACAGGGGGCTCCTACGAGCAGTACTTC. This codes for CASSQERTGGSYEQYF.

This chain joins TRBV27 and TRBJ2-3; the match to TRBD2 covers 8 bases. Germline CDR1 is MNHEY and CDR2 is SMNVEV (reference sequence). With V trimmed by 2 bases and J by 6 bases, 13 bases remained unmatched. The CDR3 is made up of 17 amino acids. The CDR3: CASSLRGIAGWSDTQYF. The CDR3 DNA is TGTGCCAGCAGTTTACGGGGTATAGCGGGGTGGTCGGATACGCAGTATTTT.

The rearrangement links TRBV19 to TRBJ2-3; D is possibly TRBD2 (5 bases). The CDR3 has 14 amino acids. Germline loops: CDR1 LNHDA, CDR2 SQIVND (reference sequence). Deletions cut 7 bases from V and 0 bases from J, with 11 bases between. CDR3 coding DNA: TGTGCCAGTAAGCGGAATCCTAGCACAGATACGCAGTATTTT. Its translation: CASKRNPSTDTQYF.

This clone appeared a few times. The chain links TRBV6-5 to TRBJ1-1; D might be TRBD1 (6 bases). The CDR3 runs to 15 residues. The germline V gene has CDR1 MNHEY and CDR2 SVGAGI. With 6 bases removed from V and 6 bases from J, the gap between germline ends came to 20 bases. The CDR3 coding sequence is TGTGCCAGCAGATTGGGAAAGGGGGTAGATGCTGAAGCTTTCTTT. It encodes CASRLGKGVDAEAFF.

The chain employs TRBV3-1 (or the pseudogene TRBV3-2) and TRBJ2-3, with D perhaps TRBD2 (5 bases). The V gene's germline CDR1 is LGHDT and CDR2 YNNKEL (reference sequence). V dropped 7 bases and J dropped 5 bases, with 7 bases sitting between them. The CDR3 contains 11 residues. For the CDR3, the DNA is TGTGCCAGCACTCGGGGAGATACGCAGTATTTT. Its translation is CASTRGDTQYF.

This clone was detected only once. J is TRBJ1-5 and V is TRBV6-4; D might be TRBD1 (5 bases). The germline V gene has CDR1 MRHNA and CDR2 SNTAGT. V was shortened by 3 bases and J by 6 bases, with 9 bases between the two germline ends. CDR3 size: 13 residues. The CDR3 sequence is CASSEQDFQPQHF. CDR3 coding DNA: TGTGCCAGCAGTGAACAGGATTTTCAGCCCCAGCATTTT.

The chain's CDR3 is CASSLGGSGGWETQYF. The CDR3 bases are TGTGCCAGCAGCTTGGGTGGTAGCGGAGGGTGGGAGACCCAGTACTTC. The chain uses TRBV5-4 and TRBJ2-5, with D possibly matching TRBD2 (6 bases). Germline V CDR1 and CDR2: SGHNT, YYREEE (reference sequence). The V gene lost 0 bases and the J gene lost 5 bases, with 17 bases spanning the gap. CDR3 length: 16 amino acids.

The chain uses TRBV27 and TRBJ2-5; TRBD1 matches at 10 bases. Per the germline V gene, CDR1 is MNHEY and CDR2 is SMNVEV (reference sequence). V shed 5 bases and J 1 base; nucleotides not matched to a gene: 7. The CDR3 is 16 amino acids. DNA for the CDR3: TGTGCCAGCAGTCTAGGGACAGGGGCAGGCCAAGAGACCCAGTACTTC. Translated, it gives CASSLGTGAGQETQYF.

This chain joins TRBV19 and TRBJ1-5; TRBD1 matches at 10 bases. Germline V gives CDR1 LNHDA, CDR2 SQIVND (reference sequence). Losses at the gene ends were 3 bases for V and 2 bases for J; bases not matched to a gene: 1. There are 15 residues in the CDR3. DNA for the CDR3: TGTGCCAGTAGTATGGGGACAGGGGGCAATCAGCCCCAGCATTTT. Translating it yields CASSMGTGGNQPQHF.

The genes are TRBV7-9 and TRBJ1-2; D remains ambiguous. Germline V gene lookup returns CDR1 SEHNR and CDR2 FQNEAQ (reference sequence). Trimming removed 0 bases at V and 7 bases at J, with 12 bases between. The CDR3 is 14 residues long. CDR3 nucleotide sequence: TGTGCCAGCAGCTTAGCGCCTGGGAGCCGTGGCTACACCTTC. It specifies CASSLAPGSRGYTF.

This clone was counted once. The chain is built from TRBV15 and TRBJ1-1; D unresolved. The CDR3 consists of 14 residues. The germline V gene has CDR1 LNHNV and CDR2 YYDKDF (reference sequence). The V gene lost 5 bases and the J gene lost 0 bases, with 10 bases spanning the gap. The CDR3 region is CATSEGGLNTEAFF. The CDR3 DNA follows: TGTGCCACCAGCGAGGGCGGCTTGAACACTGAAGCTTTCTTT.

This sequence joins TRBV7-6 and TRBJ2-2, with TRBD2 as a possible D gene (5 bases). The CDR3 length is 16 residues. Germline V gene data show CDR1 as SGHVS and CDR2 as FNYEAQ. Trimming pared 2 bases from V and 13 bases from J, leaving 23 bases between. CDR3 sequence (DNA): TGTGCCAGCAGCTTACGGGCTGTCAGCGAGAGGGTGACGCTGTTTTTT. This translates into CASSLRAVSERVTLFF.

This sequence joins TRBV28 and TRBJ1-6; 9 bases map to TRBD1. J lost 8 bases, V lost 6 bases, and 11 bases had no gene match. Per germline, CDR1 MDHEN and CDR2 SYDVKM. The CDR3 contains 16 residues. CDR3 protein: CASRTGGTGTDSPLHF. In DNA, the CDR3 is TGTGCCAGCAGAACAGGGGGCACGGGGACGGATTCACCCCTCCACTTT.

The V gene is TRBV27, the J gene TRBJ2-7; 9 bases map to TRBD2. J was trimmed by 5 bases and V by 2 bases; bases with no gene match: 7. The CDR3 covers 15 residues. Germline V gene data show CDR1 as MNHEY and CDR2 as SMNVEV (reference sequence). CDR3 nucleotides: TGTGCCAGCAGTTTACGGGTAGCGGGGGATCACGAGCAGTACTTC. Residues: CASSLRVAGDHEQYF.

This sequence joins TRBV3-1 (or the pseudogene TRBV3-2) and TRBJ2-5; 10 nucleotides match TRBD1. The CDR3 runs 16 residues. V dropped 1 base and J dropped 5; count of bases not matched to a gene: 7. Germline CDR1 LGHDT, CDR2 YNNKEL (reference sequence). Here the CDR3 reads CASSQGGTGEAETQYF. DNA for the CDR3: TGTGCCAGCAGCCAAGGTGGGACAGGGGAAGCGGAGACCCAGTACTTC.

This clone was found once. This chain connects TRBV12-3 or TRBV12-4 to TRBJ2-4; D perhaps matches TRBD1 (7 bases). The CDR3 covers 12 residues. V was trimmed by 5 bases and J by 8 bases, leaving 10 bases between them. CDR3 in amino acids: CASSRRGDIQYF. The CDR3 coding sequence is TGTGCCAGCAGTCGCAGGGGGGACATTCAGTACTTC.

This chain links TRBV18 with TRBJ2-3, with TRBD1 identical over 8 bases. J was trimmed by 4 bases and V by 3 bases; bases with no gene match: 12. Germline V gene sequence: CDR1 KGHSH, CDR2 LQKENI. The CDR3 is 17 amino acids. The CDR3 DNA reads as TGTGCCAGCTCACCGGTAAGGGATGGACAGGGAGCAGATACGCAGTATTTT. It translates to CASSPVRDGQGADTQYF.